The entry below describes one TCR beta chain. Peripheral blood samples of roughly 9.9 milliliters were drawn from each donor. The authors extracted at least 5 micrograms of total RNA per sample. Combining a sample-barcoded 5' primer with a J-beta primer mix, a second PCR ran for about 7 to 11 cycles. Tags on each cDNA molecule came from a template-switch adaptor with 12 random nucleotides. Via MiXCR, TCRdb re-called the 5' RACE reads, giving one row per CDR3 protein. The data hold 500,000 to 650,000 distinct CDR3 sequences, with about 28% observed a single time. The data are from a study of blood T cells in healthy people across ages. Germline-derived CDR1 and CDR2 are SGHTA and FQGNSA. V was clipped by 2 bases and J by 5 bases; unmatched bases: 6. The CDR3 totals 16 residues. In addition, the sample was reused for a study of T cells of mothers and their children.

The V gene is TRBV7-2, the J gene TRBJ2-5; TRBD2 agrees at 12 bases. The specimen sequenced was blood. The clonotype was recovered from a boy between 2 and 10 years old in good health. CDR3 protein: CASSLSLAGGPETQYF. The CDR3 DNA follows: TGTGCCAGCAGCTTAAGTCTAGCGGGAGGGCCGGAGACCCAGTACTTC.